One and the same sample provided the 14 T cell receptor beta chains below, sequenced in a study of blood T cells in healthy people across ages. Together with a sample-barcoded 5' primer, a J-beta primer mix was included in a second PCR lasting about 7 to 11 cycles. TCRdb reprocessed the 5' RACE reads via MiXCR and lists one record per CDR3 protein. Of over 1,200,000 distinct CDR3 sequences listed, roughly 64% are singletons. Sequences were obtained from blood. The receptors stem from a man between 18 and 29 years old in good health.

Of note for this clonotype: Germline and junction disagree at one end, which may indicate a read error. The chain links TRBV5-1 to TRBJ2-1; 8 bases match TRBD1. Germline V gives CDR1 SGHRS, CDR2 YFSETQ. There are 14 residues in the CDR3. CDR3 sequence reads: CASNLGQEYNEQFF. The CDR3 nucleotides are TGCGCCAGCAACTTGGGACAGGAGTACAATGAGCAGTTCTTC.

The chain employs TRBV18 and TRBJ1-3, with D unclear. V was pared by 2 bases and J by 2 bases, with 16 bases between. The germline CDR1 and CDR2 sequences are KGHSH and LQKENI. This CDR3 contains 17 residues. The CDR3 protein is CASSPFDFSPTGNTIYF. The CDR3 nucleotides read TGTGCCAGCTCACCATTTGACTTCAGTCCGACTGGAAACACCATATATTTT.

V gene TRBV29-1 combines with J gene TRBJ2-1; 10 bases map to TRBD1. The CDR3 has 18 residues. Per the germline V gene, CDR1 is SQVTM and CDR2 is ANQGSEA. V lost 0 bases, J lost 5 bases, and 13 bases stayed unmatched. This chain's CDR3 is CSVEDLLPGQGPDNEQFF. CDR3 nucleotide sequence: TGCAGCGTTGAAGATCTTCTACCGGGACAGGGGCCCGACAATGAGCAGTTCTTC.

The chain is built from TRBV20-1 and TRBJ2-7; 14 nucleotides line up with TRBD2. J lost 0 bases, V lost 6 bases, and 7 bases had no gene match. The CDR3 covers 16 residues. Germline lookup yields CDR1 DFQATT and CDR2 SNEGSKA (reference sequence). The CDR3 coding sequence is TGCAGTGCCACGGGACTAGCGGGGGCGAGCTCCTACGAGCAGTACTTC. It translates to CSATGLAGASSYEQYF.

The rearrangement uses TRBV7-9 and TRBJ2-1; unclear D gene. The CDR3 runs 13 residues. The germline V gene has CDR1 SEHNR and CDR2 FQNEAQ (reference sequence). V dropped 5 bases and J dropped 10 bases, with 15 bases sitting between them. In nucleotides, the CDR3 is TGTGCCAGCAGCCTCGCGACCCTCAGGGAGCAGTTCTTC. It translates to CASSLATLREQFF. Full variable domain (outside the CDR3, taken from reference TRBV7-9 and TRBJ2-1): DTGVSQNPRHKITKRGQNVTFRCDPISEHNRLYWYRQTLGQGPEFLTYFQNEAQLEKSRLLSDRFSAERPKGSFSTLEIQRTEQGDSAMYLCASSLATLREQFFGPGTRLTVL.

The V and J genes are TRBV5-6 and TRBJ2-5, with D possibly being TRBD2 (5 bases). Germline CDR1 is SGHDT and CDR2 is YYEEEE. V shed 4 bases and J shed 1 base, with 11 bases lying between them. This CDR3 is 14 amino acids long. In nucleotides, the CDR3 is TGTGCCAGCAGCGTATGGAGGCGCCAAGAGACCCAGTACTTC. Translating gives CASSVWRRQETQYF. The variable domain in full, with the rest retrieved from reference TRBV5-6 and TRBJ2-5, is DAGVTQSPTHLIKTRGQQVTLRCSPKSGHDTVSWYQQALGQGPQFIFQYYEEEERQRGNFPDRFSGHQFPNYSSELNVNALLLGDSALYLCASSVWRRQETQYFGPGTRLLVL.

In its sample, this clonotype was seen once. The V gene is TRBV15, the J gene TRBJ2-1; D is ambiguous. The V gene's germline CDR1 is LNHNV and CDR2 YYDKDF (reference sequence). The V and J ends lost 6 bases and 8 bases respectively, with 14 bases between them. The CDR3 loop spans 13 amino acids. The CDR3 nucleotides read TGTGCCACCAGTTCGGCTAGACTGTATGAGCAGTTCTTC. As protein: CATSSARLYEQFF. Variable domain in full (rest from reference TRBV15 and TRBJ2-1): DAMVIQNPRYQVTQFGKPVTLSCSQTLNHNVMYWYQQKSSQAPKLLFHYYDKDFNNEADTPDNFQSRRPNTSFCFLDIRSPGLGDTAMYLCATSSARLYEQFFGPGTRLTVL.

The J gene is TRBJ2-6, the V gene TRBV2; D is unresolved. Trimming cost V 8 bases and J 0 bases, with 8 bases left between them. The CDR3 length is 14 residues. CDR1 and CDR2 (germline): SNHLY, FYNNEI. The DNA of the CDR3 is TGTGCCAGCGAAGGTGACTCTGGGGCCAACGTCCTGACTTTC. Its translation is CASEGDSGANVLTF.

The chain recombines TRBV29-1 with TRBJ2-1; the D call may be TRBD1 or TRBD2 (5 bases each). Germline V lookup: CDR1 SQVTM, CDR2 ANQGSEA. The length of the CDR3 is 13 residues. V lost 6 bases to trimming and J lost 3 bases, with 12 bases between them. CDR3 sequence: CSVRRGDYNEQFF. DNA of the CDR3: TGCAGCGTCCGGAGAGGGGACTACAATGAGCAGTTCTTC.

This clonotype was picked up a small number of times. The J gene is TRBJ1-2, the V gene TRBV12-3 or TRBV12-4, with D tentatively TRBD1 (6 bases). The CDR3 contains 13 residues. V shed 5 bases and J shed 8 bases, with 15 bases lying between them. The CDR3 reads CASSLTGYQGYTF. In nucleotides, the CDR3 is TGTGCCAGCAGTCTGACAGGCTATCAGGGCTACACCTTC.

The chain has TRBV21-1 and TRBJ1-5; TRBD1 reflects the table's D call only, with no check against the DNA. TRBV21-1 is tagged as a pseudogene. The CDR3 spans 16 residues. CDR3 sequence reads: CARGRWGDRANQPQHF. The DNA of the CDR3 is TGTGCCAGGGGTAGATGGGGGGACAGAGCCAATCAGCCCCAGCATTTT.

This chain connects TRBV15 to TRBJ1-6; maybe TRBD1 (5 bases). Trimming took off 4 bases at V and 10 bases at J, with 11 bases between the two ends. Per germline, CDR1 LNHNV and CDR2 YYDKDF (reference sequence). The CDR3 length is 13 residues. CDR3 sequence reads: CATSIDRNSPLHF. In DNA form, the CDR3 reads TGTGCCACCAGCATCGACAGAAACTCACCCCTCCACTTT.

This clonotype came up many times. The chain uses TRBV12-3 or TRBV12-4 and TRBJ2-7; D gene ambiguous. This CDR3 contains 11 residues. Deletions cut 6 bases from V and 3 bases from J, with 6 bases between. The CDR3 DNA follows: TGTGCCAGCAGCCGGAACTACGAGCAGTACTTC. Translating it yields CASSRNYEQYF.

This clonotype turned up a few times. In DNA, the CDR3 is TGTGCCAGCAGCTTAGCTGAAGTGGGCCAGGAGCATTTT. It yields the protein CASSLAEVGQEHF. The chain is built from TRBV7-2 and TRBJ1-5; no clear D. The ends were cut back, 0 bases at V and 14 bases at J, with 14 bases in the middle. The CDR3 loop spans 13 amino acids. Germline CDR1 is SGHTA and CDR2 is FQGNSA. Full variable domain (missing parts from reference TRBV7-2 and TRBJ1-5): GAGVSQSPSNKVTEKGKDVELRCDPISGHTALYWYRQSLGQGLEFLIYFQGNSAPDKSGLPSDRFSAERTGGSVSTLTIQRTQQEDSAVYLCASSLAEVGQEHFGDGTRLSIL.